These 24 T cell receptor beta chains were sequenced from one sample in a study of cytomegalovirus exposure and HLA in healthy donors. The study ran its PCR with 60 Vbeta and 13 Jbeta primers. The data were produced by immunoSEQ multiplex PCR, yet TCRdb's version contains in-frame clones alone and is incomplete. The sample lists about 110,000 clones, more than 65% occurring once. Sample: PBMCs. The origin of the receptors is a woman between 25 and 40 years old in good health and CMV-seronegative.

This clone has just a few counts. The chain recombines TRBV5-4 with TRBJ2-7, with 10 bases that match TRBD2. Germline CDR1 is SGHNT and CDR2 is YYREEE (reference sequence). V lost 0 bases and J lost 5; bases outside the gene matches: 8. The CDR3 totals 16 residues. CDR3 nucleotide sequence: TGTGCCAGCAGCTTGGCCGCTAGCGGGAGTCCCCACGAGCAGTACTTC. It codes for CASSLAASGSPHEQYF.

The chain links TRBV5-4 to TRBJ2-3, with TRBD2 matching 11 bases. Trimming removed 4 bases from V and 3 bases from J; junction bases left unmatched: 10. CDR1 is SGHNT and CDR2 is YYREEE in the germline V gene (reference sequence). The length of the CDR3 is 17 residues. CDR3: CASSPGGLAGGTDTQYF. CDR3 DNA sequence: TGTGCCAGCAGCCCAGGCGGGCTAGCGGGGGGAACAGATACGCAGTATTTT.

This clone was seen more than once but under ten times. The chain joins TRBV21-1 to TRBJ1-5; the table assigns TRBD1, which was not confirmed against the DNA. TRBV21-1 is classified as a pseudogene. The CDR3 runs to 17 residues. DNA of the CDR3: TGTGCCAGCAGCAAAGACTCTCCGGGACAGGGGTGTCAGCCCCAGCATTTT. This codes for CASSKDSPGQGCQPQHF.

The chain couples TRBV6-5 to TRBJ1-3; tentatively, D is TRBD1 (5 bases). There are 14 residues in the CDR3. From germline, CDR1 is MNHEY and CDR2 SVGAGI. V gave up 2 bases and J gave up 4 bases, with 9 bases separating them. In nucleotides, the CDR3 is TGTGCCAGCAGTTACGACAGTAGCGGAAACACCATATATTTT. Its translation: CASSYDSSGNTIYF.

The chain joins TRBV9 to TRBJ2-3, with D unclear. V lost 2 bases and J 2 bases, leaving 15 bases between the germline ends. Germline V CDR1 and CDR2: SGDLS, YYNGEE. CDR3 size: 16 residues. CDR3 in DNA: TGTGCCAGCAGCGTGAGTTCCCCCATGTACACAGATACGCAGTATTTT. Translation gives CASSVSSPMYTDTQYF.

The chain is built from TRBV7-3 and TRBJ1-2, with no clear D. The V end was cut by 2 bases, the J end by 6 bases, with 10 bases between. The CDR3 is 13 amino acids. Germline-derived CDR1 and CDR2 are SGHTA and FQGTGA. The CDR3 region is CASSLLRGDGYTF. The CDR3 nucleotides are TGTGCCAGCAGCTTACTTCGGGGTGATGGCTACACCTTC.

This clone was counted only a few times. The chain carries TRBV5-1 and TRBJ2-3, with 7 bases lining up with TRBD2. With V trimmed by 7 bases and J by 2 bases, 13 bases remained unmatched. CDR3 length: 16 amino acids. The germline V gene has CDR1 SGHRS and CDR2 YFSETQ. For the CDR3, the DNA is TGCGCCAGCGGAGAACAGCCTAGCGGCCCCACAGATACGCAGTATTTT. Translation gives CASGEQPSGPTDTQYF.

The genes are TRBV19 and TRBJ1-2, with TRBD1 matching 8 bases. The ends lost 5 bases at V and 3 bases at J; junction bases unmatched: 5. Germline values: CDR1 LNHDA, CDR2 SQIVND (reference sequence). The CDR3 loop spans 14 amino acids. CDR3: CASSAQGADYGYTF. The CDR3, as DNA: TGTGCCAGTAGTGCCCAGGGGGCGGACTATGGCTACACCTTC.

This chain connects TRBV5-1 to TRBJ2-3; 11 bases align to TRBD2. Per the germline V gene, CDR1 is SGHRS and CDR2 is YFSETQ. Trimming took 0 bases from V and 0 from J; bases not matched to a gene: 3. This CDR3 is built from 17 residues. The CDR3 region has the DNA TGCGCCAGCAGCTTGGGACTAGCGGGGACTAGCACAGATACGCAGTATTTT. This codes for CASSLGLAGTSTDTQYF.

In this sample, this clone turned up a few times. The J gene is TRBJ1-5, the V gene TRBV28, with 7 bases aligning to TRBD1. CDR1 and CDR2 (germline): MDHEN, SYDVKM. CDR3 length: 15 amino acids. V gave up 5 bases and J gave up 3 bases; unmatched junction bases: 7. The CDR3 here is CASSPFQGDNQPQHF. In DNA, the CDR3 is TGTGCCAGCAGTCCCTTTCAGGGGGACAATCAGCCCCAGCATTTT.

The rearrangement uses TRBV27 and TRBJ2-7; 9 bases are a match to TRBD2. CDR3 length: 13 amino acids. CDR1 MNHEY and CDR2 SMNVEV come from the germline V gene (reference sequence). Trimming at V came to 6 bases and at J to 5 bases, leaving 5 bases not matched to a gene. CDR3 DNA sequence: TGTGCCAGCAGCAGAGCGGGAGGCCACGAGCAGTACTTC. Its protein is CASSRAGGHEQYF.

The chain uses TRBV18 and TRBJ2-3, with D possibly matching TRBD2 (6 bases). This CDR3 contains 13 residues. From germline, CDR1 is KGHSH and CDR2 LQKENI. The V gene lost 2 bases and the J gene lost 4 bases, with 7 bases spanning the gap. The CDR3 is CASSPTGADTQYF. The CDR3 DNA reads TGTGCCAGCTCACCAACGGGGGCAGATACGCAGTATTTT.

The chain couples TRBV20-1 to TRBJ2-1, with D maybe TRBD1 (6 bases). Germline lookup yields CDR1 DFQATT and CDR2 SNEGSKA (reference sequence). V was pared by 5 bases and J by 7 bases, with 9 bases between. This CDR3 region has 11 residues. CDR3 coding DNA: TGCAGTGCTCGACAGGTAAATGAGCAGTTCTTC. Its protein product is CSARQVNEQFF.

This chain uses TRBV7-9 with TRBJ2-7; perhaps TRBD2 as D (6 bases). Germline CDR1 and CDR2: SEHNR and FQNEAQ (reference sequence). The CDR3 is made up of 12 amino acids. Trimming pared 4 bases from V and 7 bases from J, leaving 11 bases between. DNA of the CDR3: TGTGCCAGCAGCTCCGGGAGATTAGAGCAGTACTTC. The encoded protein is CASSSGRLEQYF.

The chain joins TRBV5-6 to TRBJ1-2, with D possibly matching TRBD1 (5 bases). V dropped 0 bases and J dropped 8 bases, with 14 bases sitting between them. The CDR3 runs 14 residues. Germline CDR1 reads SGHDT; CDR2 reads YYEEEE. The CDR3 sequence: CASSLGMGRPGYTF. The CDR3 DNA reads as TGTGCCAGCAGCTTGGGGATGGGGCGCCCCGGCTACACCTTC.

This clone was recorded once. One junction end disagrees with the germline gene, perhaps due to a read error. V gene TRBV6-1 combines with J gene TRBJ1-2; D is unresolved. This CDR3 is 11 amino acids long. Germline V gene sequence: CDR1 MNHNS, CDR2 SASEGT. CDR3: CASSDHATYSF. The CDR3 bases are TGTGCCAGCAGCGATCATGCTACGTATTCCTTC.

The CDR3 bases are TGTGCCAGCAGTCTCAACGGGGGAGGCACTGAAGCTTTCTTT. It is translated as CASSLNGGGTEAFF. The chain is built from TRBV2 and TRBJ1-1; D is possibly TRBD1 (5 bases). V was shortened by 5 bases and J by 4 bases, with 14 bases between the two germline ends. This CDR3 has 14 amino acids. Germline loops: CDR1 SNHLY, CDR2 FYNNEI. The full variable domain, rest sourced from reference TRBV2 and TRBJ1-1, is EPEVTQTPSHQVTQMGQEVILRCVPISNHLYFYWYRQILGQKVEFLVSFYNNEISEKSEIFDDQFSVERPDGSNFTLKIRSTKLEDSAMYFCASSLNGGGTEAFFGQGTRLTVV.

This clone was observed a single time. The chain uses TRBV27 and TRBJ2-5; 7 nucleotides agree with TRBD2. V was pared by 5 bases and J by 3 bases, with 6 bases of the junction left unmatched. The CDR3 covers 14 residues. Per germline, CDR1 MNHEY and CDR2 SMNVEV (reference sequence). CDR3 loop: CASSPSGTKETQYF. DNA for the CDR3: TGTGCCAGCAGTCCCTCCGGGACTAAAGAGACCCAGTACTTC.

This chain connects TRBV4-3 to TRBJ1-2, with TRBD1 as a possible D gene (5 bases). Germline values: CDR1 LGHNA, CDR2 YSLEER. The CDR3 consists of 13 residues. Deletions cut 6 bases from V and 7 bases from J, with 15 bases between. The CDR3 reads CASSSGSGGGYTF. The CDR3 region has the DNA TGCGCCAGCAGTTCAGGGTCTGGCGGTGGCTACACCTTC.

The V gene is TRBV5-1, the J gene TRBJ1-2; TRBD1 matches 7 bases. Germline CDR1 reads SGHRS; CDR2 reads YFSETQ. V lost 3 bases, J lost 5 bases, and 7 bases stayed unmatched. This CDR3 spans 14 amino acids. CDR3 in amino acids: CASSSTGSGYGYTF. The CDR3 DNA follows: TGCGCCAGCAGCTCGACAGGGTCGGGGTATGGCTACACCTTC.

This clone was detected only a few times. This chain joins TRBV5-1 and TRBJ2-3; D remains unclear. This CDR3 region has 13 residues. V lost 2 bases and J lost 4, with 8 bases in between. Germline V gene sequence: CDR1 SGHRS, CDR2 YFSETQ. The CDR3: CASSFHGADTQYF. CDR3 sequence (DNA): TGCGCCAGCAGCTTCCACGGTGCAGATACGCAGTATTTT.

The rearrangement links TRBV27 to TRBJ2-1; TRBD1 matches 9 bases. The CDR3 contains 15 residues. The germline gives CDR1 MNHEY, CDR2 SMNVEV (reference sequence). Losses at the gene ends were 6 bases for V and 2 bases for J; bases not matched to a gene: 5. The CDR3, as DNA: TGTGCCAGCAGAGAGCGGACAGGGGCCTACAATGAGCAGTTCTTC. The encoded protein is CASRERTGAYNEQFF.

The V gene is TRBV2, the J gene TRBJ1-1, with unresolved D. The CDR3 loop spans 13 amino acids. CDR1 is SNHLY and CDR2 is FYNNEI in the germline V gene. With 2 bases removed from V and 8 bases from J, the gap between germline ends came to 12 bases. CDR3 region: CASSENLSWEAFF. In DNA, the CDR3 is TGTGCCAGCAGTGAAAACCTAAGTTGGGAAGCTTTCTTT.

V and J are TRBV7-2 and TRBJ1-1; 9 bases are a match to TRBD1. Losses at the gene ends were 7 bases for V and 5 bases for J; bases not matched to a gene: 8. Per the germline V gene, CDR1 is SGHTA and CDR2 is FQGNSA. This CDR3 spans 14 amino acids. CDR3 bases: TGTGCCAGCAATCTACAGGGGGCTCAGACTGAAGCTTTCTTT. Translated, it gives CASNLQGAQTEAFF. The variable domain in full, completed from reference TRBV7-2 and TRBJ1-1, reads GAGVSQSPSNKVTEKGKDVELRCDPISGHTALYWYRQSLGQGLEFLIYFQGNSAPDKSGLPSDRFSAERTGGSVSTLTIQRTQQEDSAVYLCASNLQGAQTEAFFGQGTRLTVV.